This T cell receptor beta chain was documented in a study of glioma-infiltrating T cells after dendritic cell vaccination (TCRdb year 2016). Notes on the research overall: The cohort included 15 or so glioblastoma patients drawn from Phase I and II dendritic cell vaccination trials, of whom 9 were newly diagnosed and 6 had recurrent disease. Between the early 2000s and the early 2010s, the patients were given dendritic cell vaccination pulsed with autologous tumor lysate. To make the vaccine, monocyte-derived dendritic cells were cultured for 7 to 8 days with IL-4 and GM-CSF and then pulsed overnight with autologous tumor lysate. Each patient was given three intradermal dendritic cell vaccine injections, spaced two weeks apart, in the arm below the axilla. Deep sequencing of TCR beta CDR3 regions was used to quantify tumor-infiltrating lymphocyte content and compare tumor and blood repertoires in dendritic cell-vaccinated glioblastoma patients. TCR sequencing metrics, including TIL content and tumor-blood repertoire overlap, were correlated with survival after dendritic cell vaccination. Summary of the overall study and its limitations: No direct relationship between TCR clonality and survival was found, suggesting a diverse polyclonal response may matter. The cohort was small and heterogeneous, few patients had complete blood and tumor sets, and even fewer had initial-recurrent tumor pairs. After dendritic cell vaccination, a higher estimated pretreatment TIL content predicted longer time to progression and longer overall survival. The response model built on TCR overlap across three groups was characterized as speculative, with prospective validation still needed.

A single count supports this clone. This clone's antigen is unknown. Base quality data are lacking; no much larger clone is found one base away. Patients were selected on the basis of adequate residual fresh-frozen tumor tissue and more than two years of available survival data. None of the glioblastoma patients carried an isocitrate dehydrogenase mutation, although molecular status otherwise varied. PBMC were collected before vaccination, two weeks after the third vaccination, and at tumor progression when it occurred. The Qiagen DNeasy Blood extraction Kit was used to extract genomic DNA. Including the terminal cysteine and phenylalanine, the CDR3 comprises 12 residues. The CDR3 DNA has 36 bases and is translated from base 1. V gives up 4 bases and J gives up 3 bases, and the segment between their germline ends measures 6 bases. CDR1 and CDR2 were assigned from the germline V gene as SNHLY and FYNNEI.

The immunoSEQ assay amplified TCRB CDR3 regions from around 2.1 micrograms of genomic DNA, or from all available DNA when less than that amount was available. For multiplex PCR, 60 forward primers for TCR V beta segments and 13 reverse primers for J beta segments were used. To estimate the number of reads per starting template, synthetic control templates were added to each sample at limiting dilution. Reads of 87 bp were generated by sequencing on the Illumina HiSeq System. In the original analysis: PCR and sequencing errors were removed by a nearest neighbor algorithm that merged closely related sequences. TCR overlap was defined as the percentage of unique tumor TCR beta sequences that were also found in the peripheral blood of the same patient. The table comes from immuneACCESS by way of TCRdb, which keeps in-frame sequences with V and J called. Part of the clones is missing from these tables; in studies checked, under half for an unresolved V gene and the rest for unknown reasons. The D gene and trimming were derived from the DNA, and the V and J assignments and clone size from that table. This sample is represented by some 73,000 clones; over 75% of them were singletons. The ten biggest clones cover 2.1% of the sample.

Sequenced material: blood, taken before dendritic cell vaccination. The receptor comes from a human donor with glioblastoma. Recombination linked TRBV2 to TRBJ1-2; no D gene is confidently identified. CDR3 region: CASSAVDYGYTF. The DNA sequence is given as TGTGCCAGCAGTGCGGTTGACTATGGCTACACCTTC.